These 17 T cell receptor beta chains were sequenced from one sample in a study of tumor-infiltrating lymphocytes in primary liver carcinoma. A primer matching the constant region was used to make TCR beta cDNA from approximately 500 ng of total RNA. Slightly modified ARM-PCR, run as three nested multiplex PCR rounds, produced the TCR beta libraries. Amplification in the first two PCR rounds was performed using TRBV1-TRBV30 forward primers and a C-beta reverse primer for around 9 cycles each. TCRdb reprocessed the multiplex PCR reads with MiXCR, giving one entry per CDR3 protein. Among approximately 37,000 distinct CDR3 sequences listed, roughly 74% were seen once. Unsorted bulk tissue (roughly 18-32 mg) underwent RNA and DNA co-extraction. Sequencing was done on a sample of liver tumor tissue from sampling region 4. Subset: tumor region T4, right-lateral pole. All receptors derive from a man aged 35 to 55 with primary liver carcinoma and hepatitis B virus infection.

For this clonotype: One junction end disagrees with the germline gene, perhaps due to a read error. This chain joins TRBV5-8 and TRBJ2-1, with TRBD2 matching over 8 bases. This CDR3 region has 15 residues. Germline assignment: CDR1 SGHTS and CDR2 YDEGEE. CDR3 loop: CDSSSGTRGDNEEFF. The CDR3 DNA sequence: TGTGACAGCAGCTCCGGGACTAGAGGTGACAATGAGGAGTTCTTC.

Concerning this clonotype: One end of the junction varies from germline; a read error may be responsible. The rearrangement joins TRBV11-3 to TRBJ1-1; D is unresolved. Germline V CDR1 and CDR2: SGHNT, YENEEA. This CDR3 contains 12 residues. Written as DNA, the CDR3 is TGTGCCAGCAGTCTAGATCACACTGTAGCTTTCTTT. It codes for CASSLDHTVAFF. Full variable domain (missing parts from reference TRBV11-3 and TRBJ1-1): EAGVVQSPRYKIIEKKQPVAFWCNPISGHNTLYWYLQNLGQGPELLIRYENEEAVDDSQLPKDRFSAERLKGVDSTLKIQPAELGDSAVYLCASSLDHTVAFFGQGTRLTVV.

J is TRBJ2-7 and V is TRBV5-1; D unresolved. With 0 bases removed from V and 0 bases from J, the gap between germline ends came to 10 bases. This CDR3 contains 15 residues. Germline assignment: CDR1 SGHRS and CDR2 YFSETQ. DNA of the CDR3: TGCGCCAGCAGCTTGGGTCGGATAAACTCCTACGAGCAGTACTTC. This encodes CASSLGRINSYEQYF.

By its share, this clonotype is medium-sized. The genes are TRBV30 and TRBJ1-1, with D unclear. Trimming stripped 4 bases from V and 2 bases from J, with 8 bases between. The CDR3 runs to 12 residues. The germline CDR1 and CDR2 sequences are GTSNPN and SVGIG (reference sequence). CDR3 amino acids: CAWKGGNTEAFF. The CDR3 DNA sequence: TGTGCCTGGAAGGGCGGTAACACTGAAGCTTTCTTT.

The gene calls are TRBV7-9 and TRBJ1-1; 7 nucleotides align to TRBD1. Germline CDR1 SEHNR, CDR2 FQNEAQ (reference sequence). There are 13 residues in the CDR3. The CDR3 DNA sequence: TGTTCAAGCAGCCTTACAGGGGACACTGAAGCTTTCTTT. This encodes CSSSLTGDTEAFF.

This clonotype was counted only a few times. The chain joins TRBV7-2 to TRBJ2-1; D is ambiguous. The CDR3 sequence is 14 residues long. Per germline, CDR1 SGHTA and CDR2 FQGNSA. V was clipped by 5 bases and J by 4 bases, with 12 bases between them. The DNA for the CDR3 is TGTGCCAGCAGCCCGCACCGATTTTACAATGAGCAGTTCTTC. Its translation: CASSPHRFYNEQFF.

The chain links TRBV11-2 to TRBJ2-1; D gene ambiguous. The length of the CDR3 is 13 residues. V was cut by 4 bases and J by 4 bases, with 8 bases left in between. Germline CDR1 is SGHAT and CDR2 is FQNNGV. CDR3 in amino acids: CASSSELYNEQFF. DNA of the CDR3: TGTGCCAGCAGCTCAGAATTATACAATGAGCAGTTCTTC.

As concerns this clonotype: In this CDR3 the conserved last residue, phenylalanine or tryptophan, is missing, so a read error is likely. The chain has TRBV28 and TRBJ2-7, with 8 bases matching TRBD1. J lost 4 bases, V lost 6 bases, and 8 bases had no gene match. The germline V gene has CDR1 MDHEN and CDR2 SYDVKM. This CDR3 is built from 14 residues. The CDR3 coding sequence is TGTGCCAGCAGCCCAGGGACAGGTAGATACGAGCAGTACCTC. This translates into CASSPGTGRYEQYL.

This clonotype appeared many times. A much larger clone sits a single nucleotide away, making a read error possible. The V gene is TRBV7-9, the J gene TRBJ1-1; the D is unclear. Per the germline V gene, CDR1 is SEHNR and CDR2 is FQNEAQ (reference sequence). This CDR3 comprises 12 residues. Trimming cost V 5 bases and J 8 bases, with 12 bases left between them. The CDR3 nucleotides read TGTGCCAGCAGCATGGACGGTTGGGAAGCTTTCTTT. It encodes CASSMDGWEAFF. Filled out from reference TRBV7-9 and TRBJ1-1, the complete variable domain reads DTGVSQNPRHKITKRGQNVTFRCDPISEHNRLYWYRQTLGQGPEFLTYFQNEAQLEKSRLLSDRFSAERPKGSFSTLEIQRTEQGDSAMYLCASSMDGWEAFFGQGTRLTVV.

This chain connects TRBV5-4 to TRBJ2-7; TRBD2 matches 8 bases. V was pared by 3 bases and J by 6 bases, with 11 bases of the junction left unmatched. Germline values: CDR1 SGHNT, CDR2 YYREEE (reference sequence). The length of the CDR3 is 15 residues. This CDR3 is CASSSVTGAGGEQYF. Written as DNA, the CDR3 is TGTGCCAGCAGCTCTGTTACAGGCGCGGGAGGCGAGCAGTACTTC.

This chain's CDR3 is CACPGWTGPVDGYTF. In nucleotides, the CDR3 is TGTGCCTGTCCCGGCTGGACAGGGCCGGTGGATGGCTACACCTTC. V gene TRBV30 combines with J gene TRBJ1-2, with 8 bases aligning to TRBD1. The CDR3 sequence is 15 residues long. The J segment lost 6 bases and the V segment lost 6 bases, leaving 15 bases of the junction unmatched. Germline values: CDR1 GTSNPN, CDR2 SVGIG (reference sequence). Full variable domain (rest looked up from reference TRBV30 and TRBJ1-2): SQTIHQWPATLVQPVGSPLSLECTVEGTSNPNLYWYRQAAGRGLQLLFYSVGIGQISSEVPQNLSASRPQDRQFILSSKKLLLSDSGFYLCACPGWTGPVDGYTFGSGTRLTVV.

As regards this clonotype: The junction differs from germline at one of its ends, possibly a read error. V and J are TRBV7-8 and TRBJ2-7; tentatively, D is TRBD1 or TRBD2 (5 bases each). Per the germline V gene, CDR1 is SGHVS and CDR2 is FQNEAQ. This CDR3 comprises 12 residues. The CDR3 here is CANSSLGVEQYF. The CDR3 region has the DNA TGTGCCAACAGCTCACTAGGGGTCGAGCAGTACTTC.

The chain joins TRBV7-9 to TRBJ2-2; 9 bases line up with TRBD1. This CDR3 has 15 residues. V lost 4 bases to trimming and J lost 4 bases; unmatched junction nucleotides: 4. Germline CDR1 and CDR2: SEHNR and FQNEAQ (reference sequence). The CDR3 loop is CASSSRDRVTGELFF. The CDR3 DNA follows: TGTGCCAGCAGCTCCCGGGACAGGGTCACCGGGGAGCTGTTTTTT.

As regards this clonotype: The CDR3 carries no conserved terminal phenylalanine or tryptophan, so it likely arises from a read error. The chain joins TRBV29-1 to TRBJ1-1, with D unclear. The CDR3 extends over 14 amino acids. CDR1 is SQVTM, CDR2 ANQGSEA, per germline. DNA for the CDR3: TGCAGTGTTGAACTTGACCTCATGAACACTGAAGCTTTCTAT. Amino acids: CSVELDLMNTEAFY.

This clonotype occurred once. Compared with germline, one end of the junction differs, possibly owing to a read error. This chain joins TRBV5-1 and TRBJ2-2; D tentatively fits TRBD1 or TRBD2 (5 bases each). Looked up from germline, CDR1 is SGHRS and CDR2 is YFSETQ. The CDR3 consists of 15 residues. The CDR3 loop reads CAGCWGTVNTRELFF. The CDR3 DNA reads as TGCGCCGGCTGCTGGGGGACGGTGAACACCCGGGAGCTGTTTTTT.

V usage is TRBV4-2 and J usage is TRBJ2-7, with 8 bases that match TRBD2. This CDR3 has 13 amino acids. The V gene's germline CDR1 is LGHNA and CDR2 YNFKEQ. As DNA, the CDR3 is TGTGTCTGCGGCGTTAGCGGGAACTACGAGCAGTACTTC. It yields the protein CVCGVSGNYEQYF.

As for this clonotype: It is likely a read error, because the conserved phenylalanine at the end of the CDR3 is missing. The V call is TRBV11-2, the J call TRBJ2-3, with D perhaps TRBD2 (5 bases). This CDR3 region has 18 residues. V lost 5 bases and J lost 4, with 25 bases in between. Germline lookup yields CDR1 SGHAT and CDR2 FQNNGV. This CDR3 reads CASSEAPQRQAVSDTQYS. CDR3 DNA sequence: TGTGCCAGCAGCGAGGCCCCACAGAGACAAGCGGTCTCAGATACGCAGTATTCT.